This T cell receptor beta chain comes out of a study of a mutant IDH1 vaccine in newly diagnosed glioma (dated by TCRdb to the early 2020s). Regarding the research as a whole: Across visits V03 through V10, patients got a total of eight vaccinations, given in weeks 1, 3, 5, 7, 11, 15, 19 and 23. Prior to enrollment, standard therapy consisting of radiotherapy alone, temozolomide alone, or radiochemotherapy with temozolomide had been administered to patients, with the combination being received by most patients. Six visits were used for peripheral blood collection: V03 (baseline), V05, V07, V10, V12 and V13. In the chemotherapy-containing groups, vaccination started alongside temozolomide cycles, whereas in patients who had radiotherapy alone it started 4-6 weeks after radiotherapy. Longitudinal TCRB deep sequencing was performed for about two dozen treated patients wherever samples were available for exploratory analyses. Of the roughly 30 treated patients, around 60% were male and approximately 38% were female, and a mean age of roughly 41 years was recorded. Study-wide conclusions, independent of this receptor: The authors noted that analyses of patient blood samples could not be reproduced because of sample limitations. Availability determined which PBMC samples were chosen for TCRB deep sequencing. Changes in the top peripheral T cell clonotypes picked up by TCRB sequencing did not appear to be linked to pseudoprogression. Vaccine-induced immune responses across multiple MHC alleles were detected in about 92% of patients.

According to the study, the label for this sample's time point signals: week 11, during vaccination. Each vaccine dose was 300 ug of a 20-mer mutant IDH1 peptide in Montanide, given subcutaneously with topical imiquimod. Donors had newly diagnosed WHO grade 3 or 4 IDH1-mutant astrocytomas with loss of nuclear ATRX. The samples were drawn from NOA16, a multicentre, single-arm, open-label phase I trial in Germany that tested a mutant IDH1 peptide vaccine in humans for the first time. The DNeasy Blood and Tissue Kit was used to extract genomic DNA from EDTA blood for TCRB sequencing. With regard to this clone: Its antigen is unknown. There are no base qualities to consult, and no much larger clone falls within one base.

Receptor amplification or capture employed the immunoSEQ multiplex PCR assay. Rearranged TCR beta chain sequences were amplified using the hsTCRB Kit according to the manufacturer's protocol. An Illumina MiSeq was used to sequence the TCRB libraries. Turning to the authors' computational methods: The kit vendor's proprietary platform handled demultiplexing, trimming and gene mapping. TCRdb mirrors the immuneACCESS table, restricted to in-frame sequences. Some clones are absent from its copies; in checked studies, under half trace to an unresolved V gene, and the reason for the others is unknown. Clonal size and the V and J genes are those of that table, whereas D and trimming came from the DNA. Across this sample there are over 55,000 clones, with approximately 80% seen only once. The top ten constitute around 3.5% of the sample. CDR1 and CDR2 were assigned from the germline V gene as SGDLS and YYNGEE. Reading from cysteine to phenylalanine, the CDR3 counts 16 amino acids. Just CDR3 DNA is preserved here, 48 bases in frame from base 1. Trimmed from V: 1 base; trimmed from J: 1 base; junction bases lacking a gene match: 5.

The rearranged chain carries TRBV9 and TRBJ2-3; 8 central nucleotides agree with TRBD2. The source of this sequence is a young man with glioma. Sample: PBMCs, taken from a glioma patient whose treatment included an IDH1 peptide vaccine. For the CDR3, the sequence is CASSVYGGGRTDTQYF. The bases are TGTGCCAGCAGCGTATACGGGGGGGGCCGCACAGATACGCAGTATTTT.